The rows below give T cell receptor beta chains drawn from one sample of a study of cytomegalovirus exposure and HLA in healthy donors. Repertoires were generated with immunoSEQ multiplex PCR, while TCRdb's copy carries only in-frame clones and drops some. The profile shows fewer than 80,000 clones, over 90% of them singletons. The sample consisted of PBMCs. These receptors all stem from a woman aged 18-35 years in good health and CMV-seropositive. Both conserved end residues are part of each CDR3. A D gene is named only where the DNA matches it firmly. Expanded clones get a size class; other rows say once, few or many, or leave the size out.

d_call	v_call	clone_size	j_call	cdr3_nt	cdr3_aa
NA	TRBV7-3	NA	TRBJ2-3	TGTGCCAGCAGCTTAATTCCGAGCACAGATACGCAGTATTTT	CASSLIPSTDTQYF
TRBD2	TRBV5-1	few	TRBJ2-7	TGCGCCAGCAGCGGCGGACTAGAAACCTACGAGCAGTACTTC	CASSGGLETYEQYF
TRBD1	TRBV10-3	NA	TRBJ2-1	TGTGCCATCAGTGAGCCGGGACAGTCTTTAGATGAGCAGTTCTTC	CAISEPGQSLDEQFF
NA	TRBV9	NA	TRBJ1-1	TGTGCCAGCAGCGTAGATATCCTACAGGGCACTGAAGCTTTCTTT	CASSVDILQGTEAFF
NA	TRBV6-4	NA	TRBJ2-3	TGTGCCAGCAGTGAGGCGGGGGCTAGCACAGATACGCAGTATTTT	CASSEAGASTDTQYF
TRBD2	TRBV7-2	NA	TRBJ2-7	TGTGCCAGCAGCGCCGAGGGACTAGCCCTCCTCTCCTACGAGCAGTACTTC	CASSAEGLALLSYEQYF
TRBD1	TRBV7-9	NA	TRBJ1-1	TGTGCCAGCAGCCAACAGGGGGCGGGAAGGACTGAAGCTTTCTTT	CASSQQGAGRTEAFF
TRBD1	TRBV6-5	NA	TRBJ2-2	TGTGCCAGCGATCGTGGCAGGGGGACCGGGGAGCTGTTTTTT	CASDRGRGTGELFF
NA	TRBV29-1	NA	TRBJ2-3	TGCAGCGTTGAAAGTTTCCGGGGTTATGGTACAGATACGCAGTATTTT	CSVESFRGYGTDTQYF
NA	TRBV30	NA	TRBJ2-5	TGTGCCTGGAGTGTAAAGTCGAGGGAGACCCAGTACTTC	CAWSVKSRETQYF
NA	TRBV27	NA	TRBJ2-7	TGTGCCAGCAGTTCTCTCCCGCGGGGGCTGTCCTACGAGCAGTACTTC	CASSSLPRGLSYEQYF
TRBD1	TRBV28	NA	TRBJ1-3	TGTGCCAGCAGTTCCCCGGACAGGCCCTCTGGAAACACCATATATTTT	CASSSPDRPSGNTIYF
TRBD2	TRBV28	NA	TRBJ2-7	TGTGCCAGCAGTACACTAGCGGAAGCTAGGGAGCAGTACTTC	CASSTLAEAREQYF
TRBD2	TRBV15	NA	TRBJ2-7	TGTGCCACCAGCACCTCTTTAGCGGGACCCTACGAGCAGTACTTC	CATSTSLAGPYEQYF
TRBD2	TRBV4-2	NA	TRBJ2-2	TGTGCCAGCAGCCAACTAGCGGGAGGGGGGACCGGGGAGCTGTTTTTT	CASSQLAGGGTGELFF
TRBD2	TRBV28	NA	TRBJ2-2	TGTGCCGCGGGGGGGGCAACCGGGGAGCTGTTTTTT	CAAGGATGELFF
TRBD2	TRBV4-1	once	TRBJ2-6	TGCGCCAGCAGCCAAGATGGGCGCGGGAGCAATGGGGCCAACGTCCTGACTTTC	CASSQDGRGSNGANVLTF
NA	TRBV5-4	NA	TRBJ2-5	TGTGCCAGCAGCTTGGGGACTTCTGCACAAGAGACCCAGTACTTC	CASSLGTSAQETQYF
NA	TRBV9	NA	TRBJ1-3	TGTGCCAGCAGCGCCGGGACAATGAACACCATATATTTT	CASSAGTMNTIYF
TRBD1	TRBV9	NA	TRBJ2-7	TGTGCCAGCAGCGTGGAGACAGGGGTAAGCTCCTACGAGCAGTACTTC	CASSVETGVSSYEQYF
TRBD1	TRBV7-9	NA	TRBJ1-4	TGTGCCAGCAGCTTGGACAGGATTAATGAAAAACTGTTTTTT	CASSLDRINEKLFF
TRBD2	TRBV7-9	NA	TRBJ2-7	TGTGCCAGCAGCCCGGGACTAGCGGGACCGAGCTCCTACGAGCAGTACTTC	CASSPGLAGPSSYEQYF
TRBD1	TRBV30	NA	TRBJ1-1	TGTGCCTGGAAGGCTGGGACAGCGAACACTGAAGCTTTCTTT	CAWKAGTANTEAFF
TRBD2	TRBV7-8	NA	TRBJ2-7	TGTGCCAGCAGCTCCCAGACTAGCGGAGGCTGGGAGCAGTACTTC	CASSSQTSGGWEQYF
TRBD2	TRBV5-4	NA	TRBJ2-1	TGTGCCAGCAGCCGCCCGGGGGGACTAGGCTACAATGAGCAGTTCTTC	CASSRPGGLGYNEQFF
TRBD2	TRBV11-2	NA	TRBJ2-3	TGTGCCAGCAGCCCCCGACTAGCGGGAGTAACAGATACGCAGTATTTT	CASSPRLAGVTDTQYF
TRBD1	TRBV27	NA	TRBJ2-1	TGTGCCAGCAGTCCGCCGACAGGGTCCTACAATGAGCAGTTCTTC	CASSPPTGSYNEQFF